This TCR beta chain was captured in a study of blood T cell repertoires in COVID-19. As for the study in general: Acute and convalescent COVID-19 samples came from the United States, Italy and Spain. Sources were T cells, B-cell-depleted T cells, or PBMCs; the material itself was cDNA or gDNA.

This CDR3 is 13 amino acids long. The V end lost 4 bases, the J end lost 6 bases, and 10 bases lay between the germline ends. Per the original methods: Amplifying reference gene primers gave estimates of nucleated cell counts. Measured with immunoSEQ multiplex PCR; TCRdb has only the in-frame clones, and not every one. V and J calls plus clone size are reproduced from that table; the DNA served to infer D and trimming. The profile shows under 20,000 clones, roughly 80% of them singletons. The clonotype was recovered from a man older than 75 with acute or convalescent COVID-19. Material for sequencing was peripheral blood. The gene calls are TRBV12-3 or TRBV12-4 and TRBJ1-5; a weak D match, TRBD1 (5 bases). CDR3 residues: CASSYGRGQPQHF. The CDR3 region has the DNA TGTGCCAGCAGTTACGGGAGGGGTCAGCCCCAGCATTTT.